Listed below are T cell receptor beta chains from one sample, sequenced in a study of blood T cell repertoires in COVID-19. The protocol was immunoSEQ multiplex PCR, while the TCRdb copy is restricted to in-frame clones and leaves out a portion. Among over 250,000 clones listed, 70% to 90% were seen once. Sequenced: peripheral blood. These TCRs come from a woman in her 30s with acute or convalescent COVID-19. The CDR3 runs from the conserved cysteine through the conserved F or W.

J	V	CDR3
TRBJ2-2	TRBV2	CASSEARGTTGELFF
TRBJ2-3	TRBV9	CASSVSGGGPTDTQYF
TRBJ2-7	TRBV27	CASSVSRVHEQYF
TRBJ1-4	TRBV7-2	CASSFRTRDEKLFF
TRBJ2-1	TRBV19	CASTKYGTGANEQFF
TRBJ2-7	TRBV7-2	CASSPRVAYEQYF
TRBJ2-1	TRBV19	CASSIGGWGGNEQFF
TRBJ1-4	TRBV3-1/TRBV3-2	CASSRDRGSEKLFF
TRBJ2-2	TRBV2	CASSNRRDRGNTGELFF
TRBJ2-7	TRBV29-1	CSALGQSAYEQYF
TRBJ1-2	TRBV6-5	CASSYSKKRQGYTF
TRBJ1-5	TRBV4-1	CASSQPKTGYSNQPQHF
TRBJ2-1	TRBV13	CASSSGLAGVNEQFF
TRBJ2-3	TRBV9	CASSSGTSGSTDTQYF
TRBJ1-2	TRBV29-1	CSAGQGLGYTF
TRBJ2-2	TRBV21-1	CATSGLTGELFF
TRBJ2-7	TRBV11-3	CASSLVGTVYEQYF
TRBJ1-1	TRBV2	CASGAGNTEAFF
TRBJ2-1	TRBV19	CASSIRSGSRSLEQFF
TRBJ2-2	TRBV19	CASSLTAPNTGELFF
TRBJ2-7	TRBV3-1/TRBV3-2	CASSHKTVPYEQYF
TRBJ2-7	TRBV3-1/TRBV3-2	CASSSRDRVHEQYF
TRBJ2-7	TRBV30	CACKTSGRYEQYF
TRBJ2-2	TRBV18	CASSPTTGVTNTGELFF
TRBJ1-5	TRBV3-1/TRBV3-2	CASSPQVNSQPQHF
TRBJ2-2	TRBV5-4	CASSLGLAGNTGELFF
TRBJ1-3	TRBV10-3	CAISEPPQGASGNTIYF
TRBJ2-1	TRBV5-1	CASGTSPYDEQFF
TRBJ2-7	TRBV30	CAWRSRLVSSYEQYF
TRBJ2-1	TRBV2	CARRVTSGANEQFF
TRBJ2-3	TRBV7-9	CASSPGHGLSTDTQYF
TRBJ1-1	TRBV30	CAWSVQELTKNTEAFF
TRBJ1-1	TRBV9	CASSVLTGAPTEAFF
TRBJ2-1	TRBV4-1	CASSQADRVWDEQFF
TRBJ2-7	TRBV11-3	CASSLDTYEQYF
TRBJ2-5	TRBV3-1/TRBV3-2	CASSRCPGSGVEKTQYF
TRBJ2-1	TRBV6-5	CASSSSGSSYNEQFF
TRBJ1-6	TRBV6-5	CASSYGTGGYSPLHF
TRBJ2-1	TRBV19	CASRTGSSYNEQFF
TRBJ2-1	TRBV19	CASKLTAAYNEQFF
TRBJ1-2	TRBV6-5	CASRSGQDYGYTF
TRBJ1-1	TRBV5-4	CASSFPDRGLTEAFF
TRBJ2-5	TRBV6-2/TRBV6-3	CASSSGLAGWRETQYF
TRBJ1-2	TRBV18	CASSPPSRQGYGYTF
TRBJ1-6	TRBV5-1	CASSAEGPGTNSPLHF
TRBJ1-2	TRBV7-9	CASSLGGTGDGYTF